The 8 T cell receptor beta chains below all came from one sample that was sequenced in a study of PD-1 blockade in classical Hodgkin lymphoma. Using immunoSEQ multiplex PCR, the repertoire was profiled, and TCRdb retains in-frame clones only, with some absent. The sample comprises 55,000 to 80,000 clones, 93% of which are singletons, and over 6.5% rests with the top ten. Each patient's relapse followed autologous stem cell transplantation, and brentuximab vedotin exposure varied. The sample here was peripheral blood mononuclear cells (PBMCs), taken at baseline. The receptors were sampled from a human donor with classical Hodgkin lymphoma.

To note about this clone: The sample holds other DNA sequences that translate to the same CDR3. CDR3: CASSYSGQPQHF. The CDR3 DNA sequence: TGTGCCAGCAGTTACTCAGGTCAGCCCCAGCATTTT. The gene calls are TRBV6-5 and TRBJ1-5, with D unresolved. V was shortened by 0 bases and J by 6 bases, with 3 bases between the two germline ends. Germline V lookup: CDR1 MNHEY, CDR2 SVGAGI. The length of the CDR3 is 12 residues.

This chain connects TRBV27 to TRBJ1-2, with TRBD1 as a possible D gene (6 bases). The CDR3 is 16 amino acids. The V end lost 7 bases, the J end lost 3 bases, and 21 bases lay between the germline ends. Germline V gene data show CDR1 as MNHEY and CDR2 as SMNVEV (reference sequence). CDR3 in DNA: TGTGCCAGCACCCACCACAGGGTATCCTCCGACTATGGCTACACCTTC. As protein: CASTHHRVSSDYGYTF.

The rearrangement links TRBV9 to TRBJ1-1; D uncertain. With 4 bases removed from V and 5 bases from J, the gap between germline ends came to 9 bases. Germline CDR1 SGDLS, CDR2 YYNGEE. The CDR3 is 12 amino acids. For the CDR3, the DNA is TGTGCCAGCAGCCCGCTGAGTACTGAAGCTTTCTTT. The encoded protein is CASSPLSTEAFF.

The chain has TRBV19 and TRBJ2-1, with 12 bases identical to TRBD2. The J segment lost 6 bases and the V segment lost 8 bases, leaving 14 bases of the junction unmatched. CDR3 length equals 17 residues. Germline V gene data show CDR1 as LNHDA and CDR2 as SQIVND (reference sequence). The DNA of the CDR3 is TGTGCCAGTTGCGAAACTAGCGGGGGGTCGGCGGGCAATGAGCAGTTCTTC. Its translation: CASCETSGGSAGNEQFF. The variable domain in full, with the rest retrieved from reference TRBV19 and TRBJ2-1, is DGGITQSPKYLFRKEGQNVTLSCEQNLNHDAMYWYRQDPGQGLRLIYYSQIVNDFQKGDIAEGYSVSREKKESFPLTVTSAQKNPTAFYLCASCETSGGSAGNEQFFGPGTRLTVL.

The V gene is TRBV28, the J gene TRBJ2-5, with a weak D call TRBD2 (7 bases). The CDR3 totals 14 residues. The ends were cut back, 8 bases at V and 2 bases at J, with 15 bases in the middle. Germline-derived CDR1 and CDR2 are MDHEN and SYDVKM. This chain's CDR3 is CASLRGGAQETQYF. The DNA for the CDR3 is TGTGCCAGCCTGCGTGGGGGGGCTCAAGAGACCCAGTACTTC.

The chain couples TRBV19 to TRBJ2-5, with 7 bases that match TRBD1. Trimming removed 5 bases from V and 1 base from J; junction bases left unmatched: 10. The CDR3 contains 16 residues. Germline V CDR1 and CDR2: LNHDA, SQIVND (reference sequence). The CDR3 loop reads CASSYQLGTAQETQYF. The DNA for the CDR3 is TGTGCCAGTAGTTACCAGCTAGGGACAGCCCAAGAGACCCAGTACTTC. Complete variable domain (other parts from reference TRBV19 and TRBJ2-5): DGGITQSPKYLFRKEGQNVTLSCEQNLNHDAMYWYRQDPGQGLRLIYYSQIVNDFQKGDIAEGYSVSREKKESFPLTVTSAQKNPTAFYLCASSYQLGTAQETQYFGPGTRLLVL.

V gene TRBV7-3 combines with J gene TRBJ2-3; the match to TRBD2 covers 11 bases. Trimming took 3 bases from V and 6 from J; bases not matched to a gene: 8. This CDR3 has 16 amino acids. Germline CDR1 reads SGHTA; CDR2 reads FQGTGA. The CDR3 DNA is TGTGCCAGCAGCTTCGGTACTAGCGGGAGTTCTGATACGCAGTATTTT. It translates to CASSFGTSGSSDTQYF.

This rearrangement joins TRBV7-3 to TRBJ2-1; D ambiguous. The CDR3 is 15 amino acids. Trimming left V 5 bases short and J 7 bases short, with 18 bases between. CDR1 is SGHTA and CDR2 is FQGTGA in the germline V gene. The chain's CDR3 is CASSATLGSANEQFF. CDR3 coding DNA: TGTGCCAGCAGCGCCACCTTGGGCAGCGCAAATGAGCAGTTCTTC. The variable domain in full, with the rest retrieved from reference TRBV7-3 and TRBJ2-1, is GAGVSQTPSNKVTEKGKYVELRCDPISGHTALYWYRQSLGQGPEFLIYFQGTGAADDSGLPNDRFFAVRPEGSVSTLKIQRTERGDSAVYLCASSATLGSANEQFFGPGTRLTVL.